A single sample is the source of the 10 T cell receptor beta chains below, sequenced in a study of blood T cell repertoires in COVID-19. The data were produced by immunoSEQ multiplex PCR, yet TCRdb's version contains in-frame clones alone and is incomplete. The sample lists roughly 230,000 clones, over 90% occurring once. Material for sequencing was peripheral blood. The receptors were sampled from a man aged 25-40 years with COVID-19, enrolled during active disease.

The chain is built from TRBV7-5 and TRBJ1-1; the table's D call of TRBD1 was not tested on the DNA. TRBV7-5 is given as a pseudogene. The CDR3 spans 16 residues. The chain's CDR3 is CVRSKRAHRSGTEAFF. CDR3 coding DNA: TGTGTCAGAAGCAAACGAGCCCACAGGTCAGGGACTGAAGCTTTCTTT.

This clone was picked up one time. The CDR3 region is CAWAISGSSYNEQFF. The CDR3 DNA is TGTGCCTGGGCGATTTCGGGTAGCTCCTACAATGAGCAGTTCTTC. The V gene is TRBV30, the J gene TRBJ2-1, with D uncertain. CDR3 length: 15 amino acids. The germline V gene encodes CDR1 GTSNPN and CDR2 SVGIG (reference sequence). The V end lost 5 bases, the J end lost 0 bases, and 14 bases lay between the germline ends.

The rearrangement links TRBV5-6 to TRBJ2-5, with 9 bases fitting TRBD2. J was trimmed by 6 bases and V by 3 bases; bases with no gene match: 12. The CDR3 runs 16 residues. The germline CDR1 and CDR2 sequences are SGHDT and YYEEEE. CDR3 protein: CASSSLGAGGPQTQYF. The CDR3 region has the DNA TGTGCCAGCAGCTCACTCGGGGCGGGGGGGCCCCAGACCCAGTACTTC.

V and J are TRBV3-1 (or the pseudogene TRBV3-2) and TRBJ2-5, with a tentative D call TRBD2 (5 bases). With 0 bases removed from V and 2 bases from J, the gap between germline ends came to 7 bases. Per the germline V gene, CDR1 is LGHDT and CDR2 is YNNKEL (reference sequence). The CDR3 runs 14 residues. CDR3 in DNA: TGTGCCAGCAGCCAAGAGCGGGTACAAGAGACCCAGTACTTC. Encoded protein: CASSQERVQETQYF.

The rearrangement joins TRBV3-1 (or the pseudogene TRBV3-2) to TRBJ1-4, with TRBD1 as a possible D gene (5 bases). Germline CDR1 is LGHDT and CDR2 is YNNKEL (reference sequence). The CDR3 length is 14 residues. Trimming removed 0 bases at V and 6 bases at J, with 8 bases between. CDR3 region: CASSQERGDEKLFF. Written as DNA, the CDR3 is TGTGCCAGCAGCCAAGAACGGGGGGATGAAAAACTGTTTTTT.

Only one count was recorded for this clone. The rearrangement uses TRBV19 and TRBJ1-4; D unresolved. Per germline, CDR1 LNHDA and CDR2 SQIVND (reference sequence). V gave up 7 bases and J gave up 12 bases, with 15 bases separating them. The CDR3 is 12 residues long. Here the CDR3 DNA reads TGTGCCAGTACCGACGAGGCGAGAGAACTGTTTTTT. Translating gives CASTDEARELFF.

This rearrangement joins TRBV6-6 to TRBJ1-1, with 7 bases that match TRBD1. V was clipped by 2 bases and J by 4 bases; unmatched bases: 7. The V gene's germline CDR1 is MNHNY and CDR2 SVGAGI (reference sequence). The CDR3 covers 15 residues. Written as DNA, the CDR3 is TGTGCCAGCAGTTACGAAGGGGGCAGTGGCACTGAAGCTTTCTTT. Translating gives CASSYEGGSGTEAFF.

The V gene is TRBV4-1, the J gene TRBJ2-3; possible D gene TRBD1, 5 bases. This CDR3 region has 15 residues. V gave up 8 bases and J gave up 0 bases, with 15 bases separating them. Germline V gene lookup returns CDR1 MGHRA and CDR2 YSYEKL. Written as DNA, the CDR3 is TGCGCCAGCGGGGTCTGGGGCCCAAGCACAGATACGCAGTATTTT. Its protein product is CASGVWGPSTDTQYF.

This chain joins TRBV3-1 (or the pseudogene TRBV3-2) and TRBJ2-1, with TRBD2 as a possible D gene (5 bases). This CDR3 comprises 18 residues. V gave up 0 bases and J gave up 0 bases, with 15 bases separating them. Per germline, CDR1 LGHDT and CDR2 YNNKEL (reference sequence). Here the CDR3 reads CASSQDFVATSSYNEQFF. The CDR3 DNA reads TGTGCCAGCAGCCAAGATTTTGTAGCGACGAGCTCCTACAATGAGCAGTTCTTC.

CDR3 sequence reads: CASSFRAGANVLTF. In DNA form, the CDR3 reads TGTGCCAGCAGTTTCAGGGCTGGGGCCAACGTCCTGACTTTC. The chain couples TRBV2 to TRBJ2-6, with a possible D match to TRBD1 (5 bases). V dropped 5 bases and J dropped 2 bases, with 7 bases sitting between them. The CDR3 totals 14 residues. Per the germline V gene, CDR1 is SNHLY and CDR2 is FYNNEI.